The source of this T cell receptor (beta chain) is a study of T cell responses to AZD1222 COVID-19 vaccine. Method: immunoSEQ multiplex PCR; TCRdb's copy keeps in-frame clones and lacks some. The sample lists around 69,000 clones; about 88% were seen once. Study conclusions and caveats: Mapped onto spike, vaccine-associated CD4 TCRs spanned it and were dominant at 160-218 and 743-854. Reportedly, nearly half the spike-specific TCRs target unmutated variant regions. Sampled repertoires all dated from after the peak T cell response. Of the AZD1222 recipients, only 5 or 6 were seropositive at baseline.

Of note for this clone: Its antigen is not known.

CDR3 size: 15 residues. Per germline, CDR1 LGHNA and CDR2 YNFKEQ. V gave up 0 bases and J gave up 7 bases; unmatched junction bases: 3. V usage is TRBV4-2 and J usage is TRBJ1-6; 7 positions match TRBD1. The receptor comes from an adult in good health. The sample in question was peripheral blood, obtained on day 0 of AZD1222 vaccination. CDR3 sequence reads: CASSQDGTENSPLHF. The CDR3 DNA sequence: TGTGCCAGCAGCCAAGATGGGACAGAAAATTCACCCCTCCACTTT.